Below, 26 T cell receptor beta chains from the same sample are listed, as sequenced in a study of blood T cell repertoires in COVID-19. Here immunoSEQ multiplex PCR was the method, and the copy in TCRdb shows in-frame clones only, minus some. The data hold some 220,000 clones, with 80% to 85% observed a single time. The sample comprised peripheral blood. The receptors were sampled from a woman in her 70s with COVID-19, enrolled during active disease.

This clone has just a few counts. The rearrangement uses TRBV7-8 and TRBJ2-7, with 8 bases lining up with TRBD2. J was trimmed by 0 bases and V by 1 base; bases with no gene match: 8. This CDR3 comprises 17 residues. Germline CDR1 and CDR2: SGHVS and FQNEAQ. Written as DNA, the CDR3 is TGTGCCAGCAGCTTAGGTGCTAGCGGGTTCAGCTCCTACGAGCAGTACTTC. Its translation is CASSLGASGFSSYEQYF.

The CDR3 region has the DNA TGTGCCAGCAGTTTATTCTTGCGGGAGCAGTACTTC. Translating gives CASSLFLREQYF. The chain uses TRBV12-3 or TRBV12-4 and TRBJ2-7, with unresolved D. This CDR3 comprises 12 residues. V was cut by 2 bases and J by 7 bases, with 9 bases left in between.

The J gene is TRBJ2-5, the V gene TRBV9; D gene unclear. Germline V CDR1 and CDR2: SGDLS, YYNGEE. This CDR3 spans 14 amino acids. V dropped 2 bases and J dropped 5 bases, with 13 bases sitting between them. The CDR3: CASSVTGARETQYF. The CDR3 DNA sequence: TGTGCCAGCAGCGTGACCGGTGCGAGGGAGACCCAGTACTTC.

This chain connects TRBV9 to TRBJ2-1; 11 bases agree with TRBD2. V trimming: 3 bases; J trimming: 6 bases; junction bases outside the gene matches: 5. Germline V lookup: CDR1 SGDLS, CDR2 YYNGEE. The CDR3 loop spans 15 amino acids. CDR3 sequence (DNA): TGTGCCAGCAGCGCTACTAGCGGGAGTACCAATGAGCAGTTCTTC. Its translation: CASSATSGSTNEQFF.

V and J are TRBV7-2 and TRBJ1-3, with D perhaps matching TRBD1 (5 bases). V lost 4 bases and J 6 bases, leaving 16 bases between the germline ends. The germline gives CDR1 SGHTA, CDR2 FQGNSA. The CDR3 contains 15 residues. CDR3 protein: CASSSRRGSLNTIYF. In DNA form, the CDR3 reads TGTGCCAGCAGCTCTAGGAGGGGATCACTAAACACCATATATTTT.

The rearrangement links TRBV6-4 to TRBJ1-3; D call uncertain. CDR1 is MRHNA, CDR2 SNTAGT, per germline. The V and J ends lost 8 bases and 1 base respectively, with 9 bases between them. CDR3 length: 13 amino acids. For the CDR3, the DNA is TGTGCCAGCTTACCGAGGTCTGGAAACACCATATATTTT. It specifies CASLPRSGNTIYF.

The chain links TRBV7-3 to TRBJ1-1; D is unresolved. V gave up 1 base and J gave up 1 base, with 7 bases separating them. CDR3 size: 14 residues. Germline V gene data show CDR1 as SGHTA and CDR2 as FQGTGA. The CDR3 loop reads CASSLMAGNTEAFF. The CDR3 DNA follows: TGTGCCAGCAGCTTAATGGCAGGGAACACTGAAGCTTTCTTT. Complete variable domain (other parts from reference TRBV7-3 and TRBJ1-1): GAGVSQTPSNKVTEKGKYVELRCDPISGHTALYWYRQSLGQGPEFLIYFQGTGAADDSGLPNDRFFAVRPEGSVSTLKIQRTERGDSAVYLCASSLMAGNTEAFFGQGTRLTVV.

The CDR3 here is CASSLNSGNSPLHF. CDR3 bases: TGTGCCAGCAGCTTAAATTCGGGAAATTCACCCCTCCACTTT. The genes are TRBV7-8 and TRBJ1-6; D ambiguous. This CDR3 has 14 residues. Trimming took 2 bases from V and 7 from J, leaving 9 bases between them. In germline, CDR1 is SGHVS, CDR2 FQNEAQ.

The CDR3 here is CASSEMREKVGYTF. The CDR3 DNA is TGTGCCAGCAGTGAAATGAGGGAGAAGGTCGGCTACACCTTC. This chain joins TRBV2 and TRBJ1-2; D is undetermined. The germline V gene has CDR1 SNHLY and CDR2 FYNNEI. The CDR3 sequence is 14 residues long. V was clipped by 2 bases and J by 8 bases, with 15 bases between them.

The rearrangement links TRBV15 to TRBJ2-1; TRBD2 aligns across 7 bases. This CDR3 is 17 amino acids long. Germline values: CDR1 LNHNV, CDR2 YYDKDF (reference sequence). After removal of 2 bases from V and 9 bases from J, the junction contained 16 bases not matched to a gene. The CDR3 reads CATSRTPLAVNGGEQFF. The CDR3 region has the DNA TGTGCCACCAGCAGAACTCCCCTAGCGGTCAATGGGGGTGAGCAGTTCTTC.

J is TRBJ2-1 and V is TRBV5-1; 11 positions agree with TRBD2. The V and J ends lost 5 bases and 8 bases, in that order; junction bases with no gene match: 9. CDR3 length: 15 residues. Germline values: CDR1 SGHRS, CDR2 YFSETQ. The CDR3 region has the DNA TGCGCCAGCAGAGTAACTAGCGGGAGTTGGTATGAGCAGTTCTTC. Protein sequence: CASRVTSGSWYEQFF.

This rearrangement joins TRBV19 to TRBJ1-2, with 8 positions matching TRBD1. The junction had 5 bases not matched to a gene; V was cut back by 1 base and J by 4 bases. The germline V gene has CDR1 LNHDA and CDR2 SQIVND (reference sequence). The CDR3 extends over 15 amino acids. CDR3 sequence reads: CASSIGGTGIYGYTF. The CDR3 DNA sequence: TGTGCCAGTAGTATAGGCGGGACAGGAATCTATGGCTACACCTTC.

The chain is built from TRBV28 and TRBJ2-7, with D possibly TRBD2 on 5 matching bases. The CDR3 contains 15 residues. Germline V CDR1 and CDR2: MDHEN, SYDVKM. Trimming left V 5 bases short and J 2 bases short, with 16 bases between. The CDR3 loop reads CASSRTGARAYEQYF. The CDR3 DNA sequence: TGTGCCAGCAGTCGGACTGGCGCGCGGGCCTACGAGCAGTACTTC.

This chain joins TRBV5-1 and TRBJ2-5, with D possibly matching TRBD2 (6 bases). Germline-derived CDR1 and CDR2 are SGHRS and YFSETQ. The CDR3 spans 13 residues. Trimming left V 4 bases short and J 5 bases short, with 12 bases between. As DNA, the CDR3 is TGCGCCAGCAGCCCTGACCGGGGGGAGACCCAGTACTTC. Amino acids: CASSPDRGETQYF.

The genes are TRBV24-1 and TRBJ2-3; maybe TRBD2 (6 bases). Trimming shortened V by 5 bases and J by 8 bases, and 16 bases separated the two germline ends. Germline CDR1 KGHDR, CDR2 SFDVKD. The CDR3 is 14 amino acids. As DNA, the CDR3 is TGTGCCACCAGTGTAGCGGCCGTTCCACCTACGCAGTATTTT. This gives the protein CATSVAAVPPTQYF.

This clone was seen ten or more times. The genes are TRBV19 and TRBJ1-5; TRBD1 is a possible D gene (6 bases). The CDR3 runs to 16 residues. Per the germline V gene, CDR1 is LNHDA and CDR2 is SQIVND (reference sequence). V was trimmed by 6 bases and J by 4 bases, leaving 19 bases between them. The CDR3 loop reads CASRLHKTGKNQPQHF. Written as DNA, the CDR3 is TGTGCCAGTAGGCTACATAAGACAGGAAAAAATCAGCCCCAGCATTTT.

The V call is TRBV5-8, the J call TRBJ2-6; possibly TRBD2 for D (5 bases). V was pared by 4 bases and J by 0 bases, with 17 bases between. The CDR3 consists of 18 residues. Per germline, CDR1 SGHTS and CDR2 YDEGEE. The CDR3 loop is CASSLGVFPTSGANVLTF. The DNA of the CDR3 is TGTGCCAGCAGCCTCGGGGTTTTCCCAACCTCTGGGGCCAACGTCCTGACTTTC.

The CDR3 region has the DNA TGTGCCAGCAGCCCGTATCCGCAGGGGACAAGCAATCAGCCCCAGCATTTT. Its translation is CASSPYPQGTSNQPQHF. The rearrangement links TRBV6-2 or TRBV6-3 to TRBJ1-5, with D perhaps TRBD1 (6 bases). The CDR3 consists of 17 residues. The V and J ends lost 6 bases and 1 base respectively, with 19 bases between them. Germline V gives CDR1 MNHEY, CDR2 SVGEGT.

This clone was found a few times. This likely comes from a read error, as the CDR3 has no conserved phenylalanine or tryptophan at its end. The DNA is omitted, as the CDR3 cannot be located on it reliably, and the CDR3 follows TCRdb's listing. The chain combines TRBV6-1 with TRBJ2-7; TRBD1, the D gene given by the table, was not confirmed from the DNA. The CDR3 length is 15 residues, termini included. Germline V gene sequence: CDR1 MNHNS, CDR2 SASEGT. This CDR3 reads CASSERGNGGQAIFI.

The chain joins TRBV4-3 to TRBJ1-2; TRBD1 matches at 10 bases. The junction had 11 bases not matched to a gene; V was cut back by 4 bases and J by 6 bases. Germline CDR1 and CDR2: LGHNA and YSLEER. There are 16 residues in the CDR3. CDR3 protein: CASSPRDRGGRDGYTF. The CDR3 DNA reads as TGCGCCAGCAGCCCCCGGGACAGGGGCGGGCGGGATGGCTACACCTTC.

The V call is TRBV5-1, the J call TRBJ2-7; TRBD2 matches 9 bases. Germline values: CDR1 SGHRS, CDR2 YFSETQ. The CDR3 has 15 residues. V dropped 0 bases and J dropped 4; count of bases not matched to a gene: 5. CDR3 coding DNA: TGCGCCAGCAGCTTGGTGGCGGGAGGGCCTTACGAGCAGTACTTC. Its protein product is CASSLVAGGPYEQYF.

V and J are TRBV6-1 and TRBJ1-2; 10 bases line up with TRBD1. The J segment lost 5 bases and the V segment lost 1 base, leaving 4 bases of the junction unmatched. The CDR3 extends over 15 amino acids. The germline gives CDR1 MNHNS, CDR2 SASEGT. The CDR3 DNA follows: TGTGCCAGCAGTGAAGTAACGGGACAGGGGTATGGCTACACCTTC. It translates to CASSEVTGQGYGYTF.

V gene TRBV27 combines with J gene TRBJ1-2, with D possibly being TRBD1 (5 bases). The germline CDR1 and CDR2 sequences are MNHEY and SMNVEV (reference sequence). This CDR3 has 11 residues. V was pared by 8 bases and J by 8 bases, with 12 bases between. CDR3 region: CASGRGMGYTF. In nucleotides, the CDR3 is TGTGCCAGCGGGCGGGGGATGGGCTACACCTTC.

The chain links TRBV28 to TRBJ2-7; the D gene is possibly TRBD1 (6 bases). This CDR3 is 14 amino acids long. Trimming took off 2 bases at V and 3 bases at J, with 11 bases between the two ends. CDR1 is MDHEN, CDR2 SYDVKM, per germline. This CDR3 reads CASSLPTGFYEQYF. In DNA, the CDR3 is TGTGCCAGCAGTTTACCGACAGGTTTCTACGAGCAGTACTTC.

This clone was observed a single time. This chain joins TRBV7-7 and TRBJ2-5; tentatively, D is TRBD2 (5 bases). This CDR3 has 14 residues. Germline V gives CDR1 SSHAT, CDR2 FNYEAQ (reference sequence). Trimming took 3 bases from V and 5 from J, leaving 13 bases between them. CDR3 residues: CASSLIGERETQYF. The DNA of the CDR3 is TGTGCCAGCAGCTTGATCGGGGAGAGGGAGACCCAGTACTTC.

This sequence joins TRBV6-5 and TRBJ2-7; 10 bases align to TRBD1. With 6 bases clipped from V and 2 bases from J, the junction kept 4 bases outside the gene matches. CDR3 length equals 14 residues. Germline CDR1 is MNHEY and CDR2 is SVGAGI. Here the CDR3 DNA reads TGTGCCAGCAGCCGCGGACAGGGGGCCTACGAGCAGTACTTC. As protein: CASSRGQGAYEQYF.